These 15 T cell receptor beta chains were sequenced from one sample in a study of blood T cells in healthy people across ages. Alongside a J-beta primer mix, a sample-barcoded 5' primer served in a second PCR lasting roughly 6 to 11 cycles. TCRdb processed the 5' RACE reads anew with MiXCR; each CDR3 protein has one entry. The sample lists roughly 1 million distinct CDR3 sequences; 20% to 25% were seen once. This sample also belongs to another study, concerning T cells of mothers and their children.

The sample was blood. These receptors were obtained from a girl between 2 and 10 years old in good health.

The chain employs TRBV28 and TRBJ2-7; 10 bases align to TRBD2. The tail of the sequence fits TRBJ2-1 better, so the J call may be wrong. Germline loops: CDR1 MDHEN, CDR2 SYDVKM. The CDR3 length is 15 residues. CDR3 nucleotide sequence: TGTGCCAGCAGCCAACTAGCGGGACGGGGCAATGAGCAGTTCTTC. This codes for CASSQLAGRGNEQFF.

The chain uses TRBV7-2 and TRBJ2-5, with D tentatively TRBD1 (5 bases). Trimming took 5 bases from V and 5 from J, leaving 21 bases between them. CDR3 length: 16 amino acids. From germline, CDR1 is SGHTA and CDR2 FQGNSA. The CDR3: CASSPHPAAGNETQYF. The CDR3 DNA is TGTGCCAGCAGCCCCCACCCGGCGGCAGGGAACGAGACCCAGTACTTC.

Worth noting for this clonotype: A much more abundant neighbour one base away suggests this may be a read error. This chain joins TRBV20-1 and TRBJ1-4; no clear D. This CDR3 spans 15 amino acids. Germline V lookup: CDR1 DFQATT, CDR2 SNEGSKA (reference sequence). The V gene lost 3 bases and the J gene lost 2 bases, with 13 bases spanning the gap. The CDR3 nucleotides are TGCAGTGCTAGGGCCGTGGCAATGACTAATGAAAAACTGTTTTTT. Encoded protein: CSARAVAMTNEKLFF.

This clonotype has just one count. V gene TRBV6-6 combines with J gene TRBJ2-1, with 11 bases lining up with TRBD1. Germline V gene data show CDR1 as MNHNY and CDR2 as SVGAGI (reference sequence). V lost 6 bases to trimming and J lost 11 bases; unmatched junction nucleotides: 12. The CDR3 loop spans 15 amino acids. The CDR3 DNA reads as TGTGCCAGCAGCTTAAAACCGGGACAGGGGGGTAAGCAGTTCTTC. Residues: CASSLKPGQGGKQFF.

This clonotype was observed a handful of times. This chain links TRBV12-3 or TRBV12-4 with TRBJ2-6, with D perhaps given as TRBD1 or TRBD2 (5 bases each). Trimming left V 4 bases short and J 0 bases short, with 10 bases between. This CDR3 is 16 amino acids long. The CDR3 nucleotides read TGTGCCAGCAGTTGGGACCCTAGCTCTGGGGCCAACGTCCTGACTTTC. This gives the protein CASSWDPSSGANVLTF.

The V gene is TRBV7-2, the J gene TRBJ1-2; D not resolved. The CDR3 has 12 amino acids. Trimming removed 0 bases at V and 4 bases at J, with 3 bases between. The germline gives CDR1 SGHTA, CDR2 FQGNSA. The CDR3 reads CASSLAPYGYTF. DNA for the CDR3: TGTGCCAGCAGCTTAGCCCCCTATGGCTACACCTTC. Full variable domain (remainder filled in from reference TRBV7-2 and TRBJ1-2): GAGVSQSPSNKVTEKGKDVELRCDPISGHTALYWYRQSLGQGLEFLIYFQGNSAPDKSGLPSDRFSAERTGGSVSTLTIQRTQQEDSAVYLCASSLAPYGYTFGSGTRLTVV.

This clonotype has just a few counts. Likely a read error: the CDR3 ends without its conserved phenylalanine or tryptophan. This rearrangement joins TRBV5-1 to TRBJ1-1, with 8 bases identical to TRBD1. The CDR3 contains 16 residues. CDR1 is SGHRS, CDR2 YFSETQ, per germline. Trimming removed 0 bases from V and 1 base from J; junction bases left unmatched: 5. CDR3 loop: CASSLAGQGSNTEAFL. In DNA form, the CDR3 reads TGCGCCAGCAGCTTGGCTGGACAGGGATCGAACACTGAAGCTTTCCTT.

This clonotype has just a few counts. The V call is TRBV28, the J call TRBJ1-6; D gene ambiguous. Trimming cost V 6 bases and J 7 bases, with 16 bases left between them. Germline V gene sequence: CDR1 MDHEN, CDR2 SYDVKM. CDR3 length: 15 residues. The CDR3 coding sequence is TGTGCCAGCAGCTTACTAGTTGGAGGAAATTCACCCCTCCACTTT. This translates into CASSLLVGGNSPLHF. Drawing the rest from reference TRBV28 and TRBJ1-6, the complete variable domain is DVKVTQSSRYLVKRTGEKVFLECVQDMDHENMFWYRQDPGLGLRLIYFSYDVKMKEKGDIPEGYSVSREKKERFSLILESASTNQTSMYLCASSLLVGGNSPLHFGNGTRLTVT.

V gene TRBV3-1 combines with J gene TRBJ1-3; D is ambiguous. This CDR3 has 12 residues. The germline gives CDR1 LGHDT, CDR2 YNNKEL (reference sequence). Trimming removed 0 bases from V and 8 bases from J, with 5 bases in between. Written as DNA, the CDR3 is TGTGCCAGCAGCCAAGATTTGGACACCATATATTTT. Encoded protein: CASSQDLDTIYF.

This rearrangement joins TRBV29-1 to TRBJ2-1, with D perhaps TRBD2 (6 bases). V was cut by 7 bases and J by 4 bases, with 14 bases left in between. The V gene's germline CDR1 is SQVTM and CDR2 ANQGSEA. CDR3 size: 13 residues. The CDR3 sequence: CSARRGLYNEQFF. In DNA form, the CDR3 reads TGCAGCGCGCGGAGGGGACTTTACAATGAGCAGTTCTTC.

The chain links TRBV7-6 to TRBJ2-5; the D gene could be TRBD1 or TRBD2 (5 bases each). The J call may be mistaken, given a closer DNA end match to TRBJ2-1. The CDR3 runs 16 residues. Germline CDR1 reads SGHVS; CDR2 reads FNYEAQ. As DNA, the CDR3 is TGTGCCAGCAGCTTAATCCCTGAGGGGCGGGACAATGAGCAGTTCTTC. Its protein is CASSLIPEGRDNEQFF.

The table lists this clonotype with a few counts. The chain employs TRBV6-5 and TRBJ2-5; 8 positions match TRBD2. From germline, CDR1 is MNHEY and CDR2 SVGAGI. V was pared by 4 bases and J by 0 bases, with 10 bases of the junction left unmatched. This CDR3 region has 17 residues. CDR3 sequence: CASSFLLAGMNQETQYF. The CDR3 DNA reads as TGTGCCAGCAGTTTCCTGTTAGCGGGGATGAACCAAGAGACCCAGTACTTC.

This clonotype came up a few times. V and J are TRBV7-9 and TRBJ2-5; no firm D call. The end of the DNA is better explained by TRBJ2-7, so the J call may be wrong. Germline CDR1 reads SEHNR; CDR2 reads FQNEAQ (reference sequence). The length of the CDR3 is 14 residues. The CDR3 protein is CASSWSVAPYEQYF. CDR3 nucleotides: TGTGCCAGCAGCTGGTCCGTGGCCCCTTACGAGCAGTACTTC.

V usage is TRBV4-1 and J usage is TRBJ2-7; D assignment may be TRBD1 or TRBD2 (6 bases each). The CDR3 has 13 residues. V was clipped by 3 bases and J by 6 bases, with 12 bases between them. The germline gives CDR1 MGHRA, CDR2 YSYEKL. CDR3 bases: TGCGCCAGCAGCCACCCGGGGGCTGGCGAGCAGTACTTC. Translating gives CASSHPGAGEQYF.

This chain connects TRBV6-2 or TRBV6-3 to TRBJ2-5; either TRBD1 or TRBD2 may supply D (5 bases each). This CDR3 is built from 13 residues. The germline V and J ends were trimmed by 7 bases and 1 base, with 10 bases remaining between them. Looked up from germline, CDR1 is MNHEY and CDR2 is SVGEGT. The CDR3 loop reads CASNSGTQETQYF. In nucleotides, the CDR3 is TGTGCCAGCAACTCCGGGACCCAAGAGACCCAGTACTTC.